Listed here are 21 T cell receptor beta chains from one sample, sequenced in a study of blood T cells in healthy people across ages. A second PCR of roughly 7 to 11 cycles used a sample-barcoded 5' primer and a J-beta primer mix. TCRdb recomputed calls from the 5' RACE reads with MiXCR, one row per CDR3 protein. The sample shows about 750,000 distinct CDR3 sequences, about 53% of them seen only once. The sequencing input was blood. The receptors originated from an elderly man in good health.

The V gene is TRBV28, the J gene TRBJ1-1, with a weak D call TRBD1 (6 bases). There are 14 residues in the CDR3. With 0 bases removed from V and 1 base from J, the gap between germline ends came to 6 bases. Germline values: CDR1 MDHEN, CDR2 SYDVKM. CDR3 nucleotide sequence: TGTGCCAGCAGTTTATGGGGGGCGAACACTGAAGCTTTCTTT. This codes for CASSLWGANTEAFF.

The rearrangement links TRBV7-2 to TRBJ2-3; maybe TRBD2 (5 bases). Germline loops: CDR1 SGHTA, CDR2 FQGNSA. Trimming removed 5 bases from V and 3 bases from J, with 9 bases in between. The CDR3 covers 13 residues. CDR3: CASSQAVTDTQYF. CDR3 coding DNA: TGTGCCAGCAGCCAAGCGGTTACAGATACGCAGTATTTT. Combining the CDR3 with reference TRBV7-2 and TRBJ2-3 gives the whole variable domain GAGVSQSPSNKVTEKGKDVELRCDPISGHTALYWYRQSLGQGLEFLIYFQGNSAPDKSGLPSDRFSAERTGGSVSTLTIQRTQQEDSAVYLCASSQAVTDTQYFGPGTRLTVL.

V is TRBV7-2 and J is TRBJ1-6; D uncertain. CDR1 SGHTA and CDR2 FQGNSA come from the germline V gene. This CDR3 has 11 amino acids. Trimming removed 5 bases from V and 18 bases from J, with 14 bases in between. The CDR3 DNA sequence: TGTGCCAGCAGCCTTACTGAATCCCCCCACTTT. Amino acids: CASSLTESPHF.

This chain joins TRBV18 and TRBJ2-6; D is perhaps TRBD2 (5 bases). Germline-derived CDR1 and CDR2 are KGHSH and LQKENI. Trimming removed 11 bases from V and 0 bases from J, with 17 bases in between. The CDR3 runs 16 residues. CDR3 region: CASGGGLPSGANVLTF. The CDR3 DNA follows: TGTGCCTCAGGTGGCGGACTCCCCTCTGGGGCCAACGTCCTGACTTTC.

As for this clonotype: Germline and junction disagree at one end, which may indicate a read error. In DNA form, the CDR3 reads TGTACCAGCAGACGGGACAGGGGCAATCAGCCCCAGCATTTT. Amino acids: CTSRRDRGNQPQHF. The chain recombines TRBV12-3 or TRBV12-4 with TRBJ1-5, with 9 bases aligning to TRBD1. This CDR3 is 14 amino acids long.

V usage is TRBV29-1 and J usage is TRBJ1-2, with D perhaps matching TRBD1 (6 bases). The CDR3 totals 13 residues. V dropped 7 bases and J dropped 6 bases, with 18 bases sitting between them. The germline CDR1 and CDR2 sequences are SQVTM and ANQGSEA. The CDR3 here is CSEFSPGGHGYTF. The CDR3 nucleotides read TGCAGCGAATTCTCCCCCGGGGGGCATGGCTACACCTTC. The full variable domain, in which reference TRBV29-1 and TRBJ1-2 provide the parts outside the CDR3, is SAVISQKPSRDICQRGTSLTIQCQVDSQVTMMFWYRQQPGQSLTLIATANQGSEATYESGFVIDKFPISRPNLTFSTLTVSNMSPEDSSIYLCSEFSPGGHGYTFGSGTRLTVV.

The V and J genes are TRBV24-1 and TRBJ2-7; 7 bases line up with TRBD1. V lost 5 bases to trimming and J lost 2 bases; unmatched junction nucleotides: 5. The germline V gene encodes CDR1 KGHDR and CDR2 SFDVKD. This CDR3 has 14 residues. CDR3 nucleotides: TGTGCCACCAGTGCGAGACAGGGAGCCTACGAGCAGTACTTC. Amino acid sequence: CATSARQGAYEQYF.

The chain's CDR3 is CASSEGTSGRRTDTQYF. Written as DNA, the CDR3 is TGTGCCAGCAGTGAAGGGACTAGCGGGAGACGCACAGATACGCAGTATTTT. V and J are TRBV25-1 and TRBJ2-3, with 14 bases aligning to TRBD2. The CDR3 has 17 amino acids. CDR1 is MGHDK, CDR2 SYGVNS, per germline. The J segment lost 1 base and the V segment lost 2 bases, leaving 2 bases of the junction unmatched.

This clonotype was recorded a few times. The chain uses TRBV6-6 and TRBJ2-5; D uncertain. V gave up 8 bases and J gave up 2 bases, with 12 bases separating them. The CDR3 is 13 amino acids. CDR1 MNHNY and CDR2 SVGAGI come from the germline V gene (reference sequence). This CDR3 reads CASVRRHQETQYF. CDR3 DNA: TGTGCCAGCGTCCGTCGGCATCAAGAGACCCAGTACTTC.

The chain links TRBV6-1 to TRBJ2-7; 11 nucleotides align to TRBD2. With the DNA end fitting TRBJ2-5 better, the J assignment may be wrong. Germline values: CDR1 MNHNS, CDR2 SASEGT. The CDR3 is 15 residues long. Here the CDR3 reads CASGITSGRGETQYF. In DNA, the CDR3 is TGTGCCAGCGGTATAACTAGCGGGAGAGGAGAGACCCAGTACTTC.

The CDR3 region is CASRAGQGGQPQHF. CDR3 coding DNA: TGTGCCAGCAGAGCGGGACAGGGAGGTCAGCCCCAGCATTTT. This sequence joins TRBV6-2 or TRBV6-3 and TRBJ1-5, with TRBD1 matching over 9 bases. Germline-derived CDR1 and CDR2 are MNHEY and SVGEGT. The ends lost 6 bases at V and 6 bases at J; junction bases unmatched: 6. The CDR3 sequence is 14 residues long.

This clonotype was counted a single time. This rearrangement joins TRBV20-1 to TRBJ2-7, with D possibly called TRBD1 or TRBD2 (5 bases each). V was trimmed by 5 bases and J by 7 bases, leaving 12 bases between them. The CDR3 runs 11 residues. Germline V gives CDR1 DFQATT, CDR2 SNEGSKA (reference sequence). CDR3 sequence reads: CSAWDLNEQYF. The CDR3 DNA follows: TGCAGTGCTTGGGACCTCAATGAGCAGTACTTC.

This clonotype has more than one count but fewer than ten. The chain is built from TRBV20-1 and TRBJ2-1; 8 positions match TRBD2. CDR1 and CDR2 (germline): DFQATT, SNEGSKA (reference sequence). J was trimmed by 4 bases and V by 0 bases; bases with no gene match: 8. This CDR3 is 16 amino acids long. The CDR3 bases are TGCAGTGCTAGAGATCCCCCCAGCGGGAGTTACAATGAGCAGTTCTTC. Translated, it gives CSARDPPSGSYNEQFF.

The chain has TRBV29-1 and TRBJ2-5; 8 bases are shared with TRBD2. The germline CDR1 and CDR2 sequences are SQVTM and ANQGSEA. V dropped 5 bases and J dropped 11; count of bases not matched to a gene: 16. The CDR3 sequence is 14 residues long. CDR3 nucleotides: TGCAGCGTTCGGACTAGCCGGAGCTACAATGAGCAGTACTTC. Translating gives CSVRTSRSYNEQYF.

The chain couples TRBV20-1 to TRBJ2-1; 8 nucleotides align to TRBD2. Matching the DNA end better, TRBJ2-7 makes the J call doubtful. Germline V lookup: CDR1 DFQATT, CDR2 SNEGSKA (reference sequence). The CDR3 consists of 13 residues. The CDR3 region is CSALSGDDNEQYF. DNA for the CDR3: TGCAGTGCCCTTAGCGGGGACGACAATGAGCAGTACTTC.

This sequence joins TRBV19 and TRBJ2-5; TRBD1 matches 8 bases. The CDR3 has 13 amino acids. The germline V gene has CDR1 LNHDA and CDR2 SQIVND (reference sequence). V shed 3 bases and J 11 bases; nucleotides not matched to a gene: 8. CDR3 coding DNA: TGTGCCAGTAGTATGACAGGGGTCAATGAGCAGTACTTC. It is translated as CASSMTGVNEQYF.

V usage is TRBV12-3 or TRBV12-4 and J usage is TRBJ2-5, with D unresolved. Trimming removed 6 bases at V and 11 bases at J, with 16 bases between. This CDR3 region has 12 residues. In DNA, the CDR3 is TGTGCCAGCAGCCCTTACGGAGTCGCGCAGTACTTC. Residues: CASSPYGVAQYF.

The chain couples TRBV2 to TRBJ2-3, with 9 bases identical to TRBD2. Germline trimming cut 6 bases from V and 2 bases from J; bases unmatched to any gene: 3. Germline V gene lookup returns CDR1 SNHLY and CDR2 FYNNEI. The CDR3 is 14 residues long. As DNA, the CDR3 is TGTGCCAGCAGGCGACTAGCGGACACAGATACGCAGTATTTT. Its translation is CASRRLADTDTQYF.

The chain couples TRBV4-1 to TRBJ2-3; 14 nucleotides align to TRBD2. Germline-derived CDR1 and CDR2 are MGHRA and YSYEKL. This CDR3 spans 15 amino acids. Trimming removed 5 bases from V and 14 bases from J; junction bases left unmatched: 12. As DNA, the CDR3 is TGCGCCAGCAGCACCGGGACTAGCGGGGGCAGATACGCGTATTTT. Translated: CASSTGTSGGRYAYF.

The chain joins TRBV14 to TRBJ2-4, with 8 bases aligning to TRBD2. The J call may not be correct, given that the DNA end is closer to TRBJ2-7. The germline CDR1 and CDR2 sequences are SGHDN and FVKESK. CDR3 size: 16 residues. As DNA, the CDR3 is TGTGCCAGCAGCCAAGATGGGACGAGCGGGAGTTACGAGCAGTACTTC. The encoded protein is CASSQDGTSGSYEQYF.

The chain links TRBV18 to TRBJ1-5; D is unresolved. This CDR3 spans 13 amino acids. Per germline, CDR1 KGHSH and CDR2 LQKENI. Trimming shortened V by 3 bases and J by 11 bases, and 14 bases separated the two germline ends. CDR3 protein: CASSPGDSRAQHF. The CDR3 nucleotides read TGTGCCAGCTCACCCGGTGACTCTAGGGCCCAGCATTTT.